This T cell receptor beta chain is from a study of a mutant IDH1 vaccine in newly diagnosed glioma. General study results and limits: Vaccination elicited immune responses in around 92% of patients.

Libraries were prepared by immunoSEQ multiplex PCR; TCRdb keeps only in-frame clonotypes and omits some of them. The data contain around 40,000 clones, around four fifths of them singletons. This clone was found a few times. The antigen is not known. Time point indicated: week 23, last vaccination. Every single dose of the vaccine, 300 ug of mutant IDH1 20-mer peptide, came with topical imiquimod. The origin of this receptor is a man aged 50 to 59 with glioma. Sequencing was performed on PBMCs, taken from a glioma patient whose treatment included an IDH1 peptide vaccine.

The CDR3 loop is CASSPPGSAYEQYF. CDR3 bases: TGTGCCAGCTCACCACCCGGCTCCGCCTACGAGCAGTACTTC. The gene calls are TRBV18 and TRBJ2-7; no clear D gene. The CDR3 is made up of 14 amino acids. Germline V gene sequence: CDR1 KGHSH, CDR2 LQKENI. V was cut by 0 bases and J by 2 bases, with 8 bases left in between.